The 22 T cell receptor beta chains below come from one sample, sequenced in a study of blood T cell repertoires in COVID-19. Clones were read by immunoSEQ multiplex PCR, and TCRdb kept only the in-frame ones, dropping some. The table shows a few hundred thousand clones, with more than 80% occurring only once. The source material was peripheral blood. These receptors came from a man aged 40-49 years with acute or convalescent COVID-19.

J is TRBJ2-7 and V is TRBV7-9; possibly TRBD2 for D (6 bases). V was trimmed by 5 bases and J by 5 bases, leaving 16 bases between them. The length of the CDR3 is 14 residues. From germline, CDR1 is SEHNR and CDR2 FQNEAQ (reference sequence). CDR3 protein: CASSPRLGGHEQYF. The CDR3 DNA reads as TGTGCCAGCAGCCCGAGACTAGGAGGACACGAGCAGTACTTC.

V usage is TRBV30 and J usage is TRBJ1-1, with D hard to call. The germline V and J ends were trimmed by 4 bases and 3 bases, with 9 bases remaining between them. CDR1 and CDR2 (germline): GTSNPN, SVGIG (reference sequence). This CDR3 has 12 amino acids. CDR3 amino acids: CAWTPYHTEAFF. DNA of the CDR3: TGTGCCTGGACCCCCTACCACACTGAAGCTTTCTTT. Complete variable domain (other parts from reference TRBV30 and TRBJ1-1): SQTIHQWPATLVQPVGSPLSLECTVEGTSNPNLYWYRQAAGRGLQLLFYSVGIGQISSEVPQNLSASRPQDRQFILSSKKLLLSDSGFYLCAWTPYHTEAFFGQGTRLTVV.

The V and J genes are TRBV5-1 and TRBJ2-1, with TRBD2 as a possible D gene (6 bases). Looked up from germline, CDR1 is SGHRS and CDR2 is YFSETQ. V lost 4 bases to trimming and J lost 9 bases, with 17 bases between them. The CDR3 covers 14 residues. Here the CDR3 DNA reads TGCGCCAGCAGCCTACAGGAGGGTGTGGGTGAGCAGTTCTTC. It translates to CASSLQEGVGEQFF.

This clone is a singleton in its sample. This chain connects TRBV30 to TRBJ2-7; tentatively, D is TRBD2 (6 bases). Trimming removed 0 bases at V and 2 bases at J, with 20 bases between. Per germline, CDR1 GTSNPN and CDR2 SVGIG (reference sequence). There are 17 residues in the CDR3. The CDR3 reads CAWSVSRRGDGTYEQYF. Written as DNA, the CDR3 is TGTGCCTGGAGTGTAAGCAGGAGGGGCGACGGAACCTACGAGCAGTACTTC. Full variable domain (remainder filled in from reference TRBV30 and TRBJ2-7): SQTIHQWPATLVQPVGSPLSLECTVEGTSNPNLYWYRQAAGRGLQLLFYSVGIGQISSEVPQNLSASRPQDRQFILSSKKLLLSDSGFYLCAWSVSRRGDGTYEQYFGPGTRLTVT.

The J gene is TRBJ1-6, the V gene TRBV19; TRBD1 aligns across 7 bases. Germline trimming cut 6 bases from V and 4 bases from J; bases unmatched to any gene: 3. The CDR3 loop spans 14 amino acids. Germline CDR1 reads LNHDA; CDR2 reads SQIVND (reference sequence). DNA of the CDR3: TGTGCCAGTAGCAACAGGGGATATAATTCACCCCTCCACTTT. It is translated as CASSNRGYNSPLHF.

Of note for this clone: The sample contains more than one DNA sequence encoding this CDR3. The chain has TRBV11-3 and TRBJ1-1, with D unresolved. Deletions cut 1 base from V and 1 base from J, with 4 bases between. The germline V gene has CDR1 SGHNT and CDR2 YENEEA. CDR3 length: 13 residues. The CDR3 reads CASSLGENTEAFF. The CDR3, as DNA: TGTGCCAGCAGCTTAGGCGAGAACACTGAAGCTTTCTTT.

The rearrangement uses TRBV19 and TRBJ2-7, with 8 bases fitting TRBD2. V lost 4 bases and J lost 2; bases outside the gene matches: 7. CDR3 size: 15 residues. Per the germline V gene, CDR1 is LNHDA and CDR2 is SQIVND (reference sequence). The CDR3 is CASSRGGAGAYEQYF. CDR3 bases: TGTGCCAGTAGTAGGGGAGGAGCGGGGGCCTACGAGCAGTACTTC.

The chain links TRBV18 to TRBJ1-1, with 7 bases fitting TRBD1. The CDR3 extends over 16 amino acids. The V and J ends lost 6 bases and 1 base, in that order; junction bases with no gene match: 11. CDR1 and CDR2 (germline): KGHSH, LQKENI. CDR3 amino acids: CASSLGTELSNTEAFF. The CDR3 DNA sequence: TGTGCCAGCTCTCTGGGGACAGAATTGTCGAACACTGAAGCTTTCTTT.

The chain has TRBV7-3 and TRBJ2-5; TRBD2 matches at 11 bases. J was trimmed by 5 bases and V by 5 bases; bases with no gene match: 7. Germline V gene data show CDR1 as SGHTA and CDR2 as FQGTGA. The length of the CDR3 is 15 residues. Written as DNA, the CDR3 is TGTGCCAGCAGCCCCGTAGCGGGGGGGCCGGAGACCCAGTACTTC. Translated, it gives CASSPVAGGPETQYF.

The chain combines TRBV5-1 with TRBJ1-1, with a possible D match to TRBD1 (5 bases). CDR3 length equals 14 residues. Germline V lookup: CDR1 SGHRS, CDR2 YFSETQ. Between the trimmed V and J ends, which lost 0 bases and 4 bases, there was a span of 10 bases. CDR3 DNA: TGCGCCAGCAGCTTGGGGGGCCCGAGCACTGAAGCTTTCTTT. It encodes CASSLGGPSTEAFF.

The V gene is TRBV12-3 or TRBV12-4, the J gene TRBJ2-5; 10 bases line up with TRBD1. V lost 5 bases to trimming and J lost 5 bases; unmatched junction nucleotides: 2. The CDR3 extends over 13 amino acids. The CDR3 DNA reads as TGTGCCAGCAGTCGGACAGGGGGGGAGACCCAGTACTTC. Its translation is CASSRTGGETQYF.

V is TRBV7-3 and J is TRBJ2-3, with 7 bases matching TRBD2. Germline CDR1 is SGHTA and CDR2 is FQGTGA. The V segment lost 2 bases and the J segment 4 bases; nucleotides outside the gene matches: 6. The CDR3 has 15 amino acids. CDR3 nucleotide sequence: TGTGCCAGCAGCTTACTGAGGCGGGAGTCAGATACGCAGTATTTT. This sequence encodes CASSLLRRESDTQYF.

This clone was seen a single time. The rearrangement uses TRBV11-1 and TRBJ2-7; TRBD1 aligns across 9 bases. The trim removed 8 bases at V and 2 bases at J, leaving 7 bases unmatched. The CDR3 consists of 14 residues. Germline loops: CDR1 SGHAT, CDR2 FQDESV (reference sequence). CDR3 sequence: CASRPGDRAYEQYF. The CDR3 DNA sequence: TGTGCCAGCCGACCTGGGGACAGGGCCTACGAGCAGTACTTC.

In DNA form, the CDR3 reads TGTGCCAGCAGCCTTCCCGGGAGGGGGTCCTACGAGCAGTACTTC. Translation: CASSLPGRGSYEQYF. The chain uses TRBV3-1 (or the pseudogene TRBV3-2) and TRBJ2-7; the match to TRBD2 covers 8 bases. The CDR3 runs to 15 residues. Trimming at V came to 4 bases and at J to 1 base, leaving 6 bases not matched to a gene. Germline V gene lookup returns CDR1 LGHDT and CDR2 YNNKEL (reference sequence).

The chain couples TRBV6-1 to TRBJ1-3, with 7 bases aligning to TRBD1. The CDR3 has 16 residues. V was pared by 4 bases and J by 0 bases, with 6 bases of the junction left unmatched. CDR1 MNHNS and CDR2 SASEGT come from the germline V gene. The CDR3, as DNA: TGTGCCAGCAGTGCCGACAGGGTCAACTCTGGAAACACCATATATTTT. Amino acid sequence: CASSADRVNSGNTIYF.

V and J are TRBV5-1 and TRBJ2-1, with 12 bases identical to TRBD2. Germline values: CDR1 SGHRS, CDR2 YFSETQ. The CDR3 covers 14 residues. V shed 5 bases, J shed 8 bases, and the junction held 5 bases outside the gene matches. CDR3 sequence (DNA): TGCGCCAGCAGGTCACTAGCGGGAGGAGATGAGCAGTTCTTC. This gives the protein CASRSLAGGDEQFF.

This chain links TRBV27 with TRBJ2-5; tentatively, D is TRBD1 (5 bases). The length of the CDR3 is 16 residues. CDR1 MNHEY and CDR2 SMNVEV come from the germline V gene (reference sequence). Trimming took 4 bases from V and 5 from J, leaving 20 bases between them. CDR3 in DNA: TGTGCCAGCAGTTCCTTCGAAGGGGCTGAGGCGGAGACCCAGTACTTC. Protein sequence: CASSSFEGAEAETQYF.

V and J are TRBV6-6 and TRBJ1-1, with a possible D match to TRBD1 (5 bases). Germline assignment: CDR1 MNHNY and CDR2 SVGAGI (reference sequence). The CDR3 is made up of 13 amino acids. V dropped 10 bases and J dropped 1 base, with 13 bases sitting between them. The CDR3 nucleotides read TGTGCCACTGGGGGACTACCGAACACTGAAGCTTTCTTT. It is translated as CATGGLPNTEAFF.

The chain employs TRBV5-1 and TRBJ2-7; D might be TRBD1 (6 bases). Germline V gene lookup returns CDR1 SGHRS and CDR2 YFSETQ. The CDR3 length is 15 residues. V lost 4 bases to trimming and J lost 5 bases, with 19 bases between them. The CDR3 protein is CASSKIGQRDHEQYF. CDR3 DNA sequence: TGCGCCAGCAGCAAAATTGGACAGAGAGATCACGAGCAGTACTTC.

V usage is TRBV27 and J usage is TRBJ1-5; 7 bases fit TRBD1. Trimming cost V 3 bases and J 9 bases; bases outside gene matches: 8. There are 14 residues in the CDR3. CDR1 is MNHEY, CDR2 SMNVEV, per germline (reference sequence). In nucleotides, the CDR3 is TGTGCCAGCAGTTTCGACCCTTACAGGGGGCCCCAGCATTTT. This encodes CASSFDPYRGPQHF.

The chain joins TRBV5-6 to TRBJ1-1; weak D call: TRBD1 (6 bases). Trimming stripped 7 bases from V and 5 bases from J, with 18 bases between. Germline values: CDR1 SGHDT, CDR2 YYEEEE. This CDR3 is 14 amino acids long. The CDR3 DNA reads TGTGCCAGCCGGGCGGACAGTCTGGGTACTGAAGCTTTCTTT. As protein: CASRADSLGTEAFF.

The J gene is TRBJ2-1, the V gene TRBV11-2; 10 bases agree with TRBD1. Trimming at V came to 5 bases and at J to 7 bases, leaving 11 bases not matched to a gene. Germline V gives CDR1 SGHAT, CDR2 FQNNGV. This CDR3 has 16 residues. The CDR3: CASSLYRDRGDNEQFF. CDR3 coding DNA: TGTGCCAGCAGCCTATACCGGGACAGGGGAGATAATGAGCAGTTCTTC.